This T cell receptor (beta chain) was captured by sequencing in a study of shared clonotypes between healthy human individuals. Points from the study as a whole: Naive subsets generally exceeded memory subsets in estimated richness.

About this clone itself: Its target is not known.

Method: immunoSEQ multiplex PCR; TCRdb's copy keeps in-frame clones and lacks some. The sample records about 1.4 million clones, around 97% being singletons. V lost 0 bases and J 3 bases, leaving 9 bases between the germline ends. This CDR3 region has 14 residues. Germline values: CDR1 GTSNPN, CDR2 SVGIG (reference sequence). The split of CD4+ cells yielded CD45RA+ naive and CD45RA-negative memory subsets. Sequenced: naive CD4+ T cells sorted from blood. Subset reported: CD45RA+ positively selected. This chain uses TRBV30 with TRBJ1-5; D gene ambiguous. This TCR derives from a man aged 25 to 40 in good health. The CDR3 protein is CAWSVRQLNQPQHF. Here the CDR3 DNA reads TGTGCCTGGAGTGTACGACAACTCAATCAGCCCCAGCATTTT.